This T cell receptor (beta chain) was captured by sequencing in a study of blood T cell repertoires in COVID-19. In the original workflow: For nucleated cells, counts were estimated from reference gene primer amplification. Generated by immunoSEQ multiplex PCR, the TCRdb table keeps only in-frame clones and is missing some. V, J and clone size were drawn from that table, and D and trimming were deduced from the DNA. Among roughly 500,000 clones, roughly 87% were seen once, and the ten largest hold around 0.9%. Seattle researchers signed up patients amid active infection and tracked them longitudinally. The CDR3 covers 15 residues. J was trimmed by 2 bases and V by 5 bases; bases with no gene match: 5. Germline V gene lookup returns CDR1 SGHVS and CDR2 FNYEAQ. This clone was observed a few times.

What was sequenced was peripheral blood. The TCR sequence derives from a man younger than 35 with COVID-19, enrolled during active disease. J is TRBJ1-2 and V is TRBV7-6; 10 bases are a match to TRBD1. Here the CDR3 reads CASSRPGQGNYGYTF. The CDR3 region has the DNA TGTGCCAGCAGCCGACCGGGACAGGGGAACTATGGCTACACCTTC.